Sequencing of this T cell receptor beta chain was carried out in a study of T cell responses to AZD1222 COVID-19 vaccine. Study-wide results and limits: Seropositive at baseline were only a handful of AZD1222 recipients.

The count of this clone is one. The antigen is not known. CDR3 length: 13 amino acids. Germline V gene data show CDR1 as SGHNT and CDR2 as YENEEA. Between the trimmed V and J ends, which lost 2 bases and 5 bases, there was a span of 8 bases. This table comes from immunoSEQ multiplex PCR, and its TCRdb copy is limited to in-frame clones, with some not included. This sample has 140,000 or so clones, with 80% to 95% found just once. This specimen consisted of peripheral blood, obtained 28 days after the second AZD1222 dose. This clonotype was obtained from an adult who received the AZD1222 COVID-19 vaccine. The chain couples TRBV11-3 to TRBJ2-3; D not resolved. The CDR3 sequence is CASSLSPGDTQYF. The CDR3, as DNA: TGTGCCAGCAGCTTAAGTCCGGGAGATACGCAGTATTTT.